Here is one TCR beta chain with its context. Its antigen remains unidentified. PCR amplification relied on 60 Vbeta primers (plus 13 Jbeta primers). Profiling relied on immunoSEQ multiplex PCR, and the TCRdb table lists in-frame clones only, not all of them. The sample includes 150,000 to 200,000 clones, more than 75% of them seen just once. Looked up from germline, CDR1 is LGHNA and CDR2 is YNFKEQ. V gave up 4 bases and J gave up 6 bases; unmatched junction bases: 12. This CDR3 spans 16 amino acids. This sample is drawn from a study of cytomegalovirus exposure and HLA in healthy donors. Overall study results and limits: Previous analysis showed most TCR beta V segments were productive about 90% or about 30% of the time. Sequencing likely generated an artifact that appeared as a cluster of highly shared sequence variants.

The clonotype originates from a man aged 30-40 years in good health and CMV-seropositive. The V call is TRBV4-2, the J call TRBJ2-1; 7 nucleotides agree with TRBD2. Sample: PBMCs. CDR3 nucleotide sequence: TGTGCCAGCAGCCTGGACCGGACTAGTGGGGTCAATGAGCAGTTCTTC. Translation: CASSLDRTSGVNEQFF.